Listed here are 12 T cell receptor beta chains from one sample, sequenced in a study of cytomegalovirus exposure and HLA in healthy donors. The PCR employed 60 Vbeta primers together with 13 Jbeta primers. Profiling relied on immunoSEQ multiplex PCR, and the TCRdb table lists in-frame clones only, not all of them. This table holds about 43,000 clones, approximately 75% found once. The sample comprised PBMCs. The receptor set was obtained from a man aged 30 to 39 in good health and CMV-seronegative.

The genes are TRBV11-2 and TRBJ2-3; 9 bases line up with TRBD2. V trimming: 2 bases; J trimming: 2 bases; junction bases outside the gene matches: 2. The CDR3 is 15 amino acids. From germline, CDR1 is SGHAT and CDR2 FQNNGV. The CDR3 here is CASSLLAGNTDTQYF. As DNA, the CDR3 is TGTGCCAGCAGCTTACTAGCGGGGAACACAGATACGCAGTATTTT.

The genes are TRBV5-1 and TRBJ2-7, with D maybe TRBD1 (5 bases). CDR1 and CDR2 (germline): SGHRS, YFSETQ. The V gene lost 0 bases and the J gene lost 5 bases, with 15 bases spanning the gap. This CDR3 contains 15 residues. The CDR3 reads CASSLAGHPVNEQYF. The CDR3 nucleotides read TGCGCCAGCAGCTTGGCTGGACATCCCGTGAACGAGCAGTACTTC.

This clone was detected only a few times. The V and J genes are TRBV4-3 and TRBJ2-7, with D perhaps TRBD1 (6 bases). Trimming removed 0 bases at V and 4 bases at J, with 13 bases between. Germline V gene lookup returns CDR1 LGHNA and CDR2 YSLEER. The CDR3 has 15 amino acids. The CDR3 coding sequence is TGCGCCAGCAGCCAAGATCCCTCAGGGGTATACGAGCAGTACTTC. Protein product: CASSQDPSGVYEQYF.

The V and J genes are TRBV7-2 and TRBJ2-5, with D perhaps matching TRBD1 (7 bases). Trimming stripped 3 bases from V and 5 bases from J, with 16 bases between. The germline CDR1 and CDR2 sequences are SGHTA and FQGNSA. This CDR3 contains 15 residues. CDR3 protein: CASSFNKGAGETQYF. The CDR3 DNA is TGTGCCAGCAGCTTCAATAAGGGGGCGGGGGAGACCCAGTACTTC.

The chain couples TRBV15 to TRBJ1-3; D might be TRBD1 (5 bases). The CDR3 sequence is 17 residues long. Germline-derived CDR1 and CDR2 are LNHNV and YYDKDF (reference sequence). V lost 0 bases, J lost 3 bases, and 15 bases lay in between. Here the CDR3 DNA reads TGTGCCACCAGCAGAGATCGGGGTACCGGGGGTGGAAACACCATATATTTT. Translated, it gives CATSRDRGTGGGNTIYF.

This sequence joins TRBV9 and TRBJ2-1; D possibly corresponds to TRBD2 (7 bases). Germline V lookup: CDR1 SGDLS, CDR2 YYNGEE. Trimming removed 0 bases from V and 2 bases from J, with 12 bases in between. CDR3 length equals 16 residues. The CDR3 region has the DNA TGTGCCAGCAGCGTAGGGGGGGGCGGGACCTACAATGAGCAGTTCTTC. It is translated as CASSVGGGGTYNEQFF.

This clone was counted a few times. The chain combines TRBV7-2 with TRBJ2-7; 8 bases line up with TRBD1. J was trimmed by 2 bases and V by 0 bases; bases with no gene match: 6. CDR1 and CDR2 from the germline V gene are SGHTA and FQGNSA. The CDR3 totals 16 residues. In DNA form, the CDR3 reads TGTGCCAGCAGCTTAGCCCCGGGACAGGCCACCTACGAGCAGTACTTC. Protein: CASSLAPGQATYEQYF.

The J gene is TRBJ1-1, the V gene TRBV6-4; D is unresolved. Trimming took 4 bases from V and 5 from J, leaving 11 bases between them. Per germline, CDR1 MRHNA and CDR2 SNTAGT. The length of the CDR3 is 13 residues. The DNA of the CDR3 is TGTGCCAGCAGTGCCTCTTACGGGACTGAAGCTTTCTTT. Encoded protein: CASSASYGTEAFF.

The chain couples TRBV28 to TRBJ2-1, with 10 positions matching TRBD1. The CDR3 is made up of 15 amino acids. V lost 6 bases and J lost 7; bases outside the gene matches: 9. The V gene's germline CDR1 is MDHEN and CDR2 SYDVKM. As DNA, the CDR3 is TGTGCCAGCAGCCAAGGGGGACAGGGGTGGAATGAGCAGTTCTTC. It encodes CASSQGGQGWNEQFF.

This chain connects TRBV5-1 to TRBJ2-7; 7 positions agree with TRBD2. This CDR3 contains 15 residues. Germline V gene data show CDR1 as SGHRS and CDR2 as YFSETQ. Germline trimming cut 7 bases from V and 3 bases from J; bases unmatched to any gene: 13. CDR3 region: CASRTGAAGLYEQYF. The CDR3 region has the DNA TGCGCCAGCCGAACGGGTGCAGCGGGACTCTACGAGCAGTACTTC.

The table lists this clone with a count of one. The chain combines TRBV9 with TRBJ2-2; 7 bases fit TRBD2. The germline CDR1 and CDR2 sequences are SGDLS and YYNGEE. The length of the CDR3 is 18 residues. With V trimmed by 4 bases and J by 0 bases, 12 bases remained unmatched. In nucleotides, the CDR3 is TGTGCCAGCAGCCGGGACGTTGGGAGGGTCGCGAACACCGGGGAGCTGTTTTTT. This gives the protein CASSRDVGRVANTGELFF.

V and J are TRBV10-1 and TRBJ2-7; 8 nucleotides align to TRBD2. The CDR3 is made up of 13 amino acids. J lost 4 bases, V lost 7 bases, and 6 bases had no gene match. CDR1 WNHNN and CDR2 SYGVQD come from the germline V gene (reference sequence). The CDR3 sequence: CASTRGLAYEQYF. The DNA for the CDR3 is TGCGCCAGCACCCGCGGACTAGCTTACGAGCAGTACTTC.